The T cell receptor (beta chain) under discussion was sequenced for a study of regulatory T cells in long-lasting Graves disease. Study context: The study enrolled newly diagnosed Graves' patients on antithyroid drugs under 3 months.

Time point described: newly diagnosed GD, antithyroid drugs for less than 3 months. The TCR library was made from RNA extracted from PBMCs. This clonotype was recorded at least ten times. CDR3 length: 13 residues. Germline loops: CDR1 DFQATT, CDR2 SNEGSKA (reference sequence). Trimming stripped 1 base from V and 3 bases from J, with 10 bases between. To make TCR beta libraries, researchers used iRepertoire HTBI primers and Arm-PCR of CDR3 regions. MiXCR was run by TCRdb on the multiplex PCR reads, yielding one entry per CDR3 protein. The sample has hundreds of thousands of distinct CDR3 sequences, about 14% seen once.

The TCR comes from a female donor with Graves disease. V gene TRBV20-1 combines with J gene TRBJ2-7; D not resolved. Sequencing was performed on peripheral blood mononuclear cells (PBMCs), taken at new diagnosis, from a patient treated with antithyroid drugs. The CDR3 nucleotides are TGCAGTGCTAGAGCGACCGAAGTCTACGAGCAGTACTTC. Its translation: CSARATEVYEQYF.